This paragraph reports one TCR beta chain. No antigen is known for it. The data were taken from a study of T cell repertoires in cytomegalovirus infection. Study background: HLA-B-restricted CMV epitopes that are well studied, plus recently identified HLA-C-restricted ones, were used by the study. CMV infection plus the matching HLA type was flagged by public TCR beta signatures. General observations from the study: Totalled public TCR beta family frequency picked out people who carried CMV plus the relevant HLA. Ex vivo, HLA-C-restricted CMV-specific TCR beta clonotypes prevailed over the rest of the response.

MiXCR, run by TCRdb on the reads, gives a single entry per CDR3 protein. The sample holds some 590,000 distinct CDR3 sequences, roughly 43% seen once. CDR3 length: 15 residues. Germline assignment: CDR1 LNHDA and CDR2 SQIVND (reference sequence). Trimming removed 6 bases at V and 2 bases at J, with 16 bases between. Sample: cultured PBMCs, taken from culture after CMV antigen stimulation. The TCR was taken from a human donor in good health (CMV status not recorded). Some clones in this sample may be carry-over from other donors' samples. This sequence joins TRBV19 and TRBJ2-5, with D uncertain. The chain's CDR3 is CASSSSAARQETQYF. CDR3 nucleotide sequence: TGTGCCAGTAGCTCCTCTGCGGCTCGGCAAGAGACCCAGTACTTC. Supplemented by reference TRBV19 and TRBJ2-5, the full variable domain reads DGGITQSPKYLFRKEGQNVTLSCEQNLNHDAMYWYRQDPGQGLRLIYYSQIVNDFQKGDIAEGYSVSREKKESFPLTVTSAQKNPTAFYLCASSSSAARQETQYFGPGTRLLVL.